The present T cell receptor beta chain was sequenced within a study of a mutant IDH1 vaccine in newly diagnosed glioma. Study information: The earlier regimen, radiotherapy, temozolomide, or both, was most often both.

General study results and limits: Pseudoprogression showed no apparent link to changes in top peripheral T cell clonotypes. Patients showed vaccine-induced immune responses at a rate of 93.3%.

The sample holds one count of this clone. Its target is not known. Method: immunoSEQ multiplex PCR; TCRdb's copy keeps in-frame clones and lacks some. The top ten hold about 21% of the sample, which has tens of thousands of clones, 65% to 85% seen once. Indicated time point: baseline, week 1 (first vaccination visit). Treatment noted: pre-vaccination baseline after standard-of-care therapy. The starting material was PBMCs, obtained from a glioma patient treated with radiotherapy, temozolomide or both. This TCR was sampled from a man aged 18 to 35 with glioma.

The CDR3 protein is CASMRTGVNYGYTF. In nucleotides, the CDR3 is TGTGCCAGCATGCGGACAGGGGTTAACTATGGCTACACCTTC. This chain joins TRBV27 and TRBJ1-2, with 9 bases that match TRBD1. CDR3 length: 14 residues. Trimming at V came to 7 bases and at J to 1 base, leaving 4 bases not matched to a gene. Germline V gene data show CDR1 as MNHEY and CDR2 as SMNVEV (reference sequence).